The rows below give T cell receptor beta chains drawn from one sample of a study of blood T cells in healthy people across ages. TCRdb called the 5' RACE reads again in MiXCR, with one record for every CDR3 protein. Among around 1.7 million distinct CDR3 sequences listed, 28% were seen once. The material sequenced was blood. The source of these receptors is a woman aged 25 to 45 in good health. Each CDR3 is given with its conserved first and last residue. The D gene is left open where the match is weak. Clone size is stated in some rows and not others, as once, few, many or a class when expanded.

d_call: -
j_call: TRBJ1-1
clone_size: -
v_call: TRBV29-1
cdr3_aa: CSVPGSGSEAFF
cdr3_nt: TGCAGCGTTCCCGGATCTGGATCGGAAGCTTTCTTT

d_call: TRBD2
j_call: TRBJ2-1
clone_size: few
v_call: TRBV7-6
cdr3_aa: CASSSRGAGGRNEQFF
cdr3_nt: TGTGCCAGCAGCTCCCGGGGAGCGGGAGGACGCAATGAGCAGTTCTTC

d_call: -
j_call: TRBJ2-5
clone_size: many
v_call: TRBV7-6
cdr3_aa: CASSSRTAYQETQYF
cdr3_nt: TGTGCCAGCAGCTCCCGGACAGCCTACCAAGAGACCCAGTACTTC

d_call: -
j_call: TRBJ1-1
clone_size: few
v_call: TRBV6-2/TRBV6-3
cdr3_aa: CASRQTVNTEAFF
cdr3_nt: TGTGCCAGCAGACAGACCGTGAACACTGAAGCTTTCTTT

d_call: -
j_call: TRBJ2-1
clone_size: many
v_call: TRBV7-9
cdr3_aa: CASISGFGNEQFF
cdr3_nt: TGTGCCAGCATTAGCGGTTTCGGGAATGAGCAGTTCTTC

d_call: -
j_call: TRBJ2-5
clone_size: -
v_call: TRBV5-1
cdr3_aa: CASSFASGAAETQYF
cdr3_nt: TGCGCCAGCAGCTTTGCGTCTGGGGCGGCGGAGACCCAGTACTTC

d_call: -
j_call: TRBJ1-2
clone_size: many
v_call: TRBV24-1
cdr3_aa: CATSDLRETGEYGYTF
cdr3_nt: TGTGCCACCAGTGATTTGCGCGAGACAGGCGAATATGGCTACACCTTC

d_call: -
j_call: TRBJ2-5
clone_size: many
v_call: TRBV10-3
cdr3_aa: CAISVGRQETQYF
cdr3_nt: TGTGCCATCAGTGTAGGGCGGCAAGAGACCCAGTACTTC

d_call: TRBD1
j_call: TRBJ1-2
clone_size: few
v_call: TRBV12-3/TRBV12-4
cdr3_aa: CASSINRGKNYGYTF
cdr3_nt: TGTGCCAGCAGTATCAACAGGGGAAAGAACTATGGCTACACCTTC

d_call: -
j_call: TRBJ2-5
clone_size: few
v_call: TRBV4-1
cdr3_aa: CASSQIIAGGGTQYF
cdr3_nt: TGCGCCAGCAGCCAAATTATAGCAGGGGGGGGGACCCAGTACTTC

d_call: TRBD2
j_call: TRBJ2-1
clone_size: many
v_call: TRBV5-1
cdr3_aa: CASSPTSGRRDVYNEQFF
cdr3_nt: TGCGCCAGCAGTCCGACTAGCGGGAGAAGGGATGTCTACAATGAGCAGTTCTTC

d_call: TRBD2
j_call: TRBJ2-3
clone_size: few
v_call: TRBV5-5
cdr3_aa: CASSSGTSGHLDTQYF
cdr3_nt: TGTGCCAGCAGCTCAGGGACTAGCGGACACTTAGATACGCAGTATTTT

d_call: -
j_call: TRBJ2-7
clone_size: few
v_call: TRBV2
cdr3_aa: CASSETELSGEQYF
cdr3_nt: TGTGCCAGCAGTGAGACAGAGCTGTCGGGCGAGCAGTACTTC

d_call: -
j_call: TRBJ1-1
clone_size: -
v_call: TRBV7-9
cdr3_aa: CASSDRRMRTEAFF
cdr3_nt: TGTGCCAGCAGCGACAGACGAATGAGGACTGAAGCTTTCTTT

d_call: TRBD1
j_call: TRBJ2-2
clone_size: -
v_call: TRBV4-3
cdr3_aa: CASSRAGQGSYTGELFF
cdr3_nt: TGCGCCAGCAGCAGAGCGGGACAGGGGTCATACACCGGGGAGCTGTTTTTT

d_call: -
j_call: TRBJ2-7
clone_size: many
v_call: TRBV25-1
cdr3_aa: CASSGGALFMTYEQYF
cdr3_nt: TGTGCCAGCAGTGGAGGGGCTCTCTTTATGACCTACGAGCAGTACTTC

d_call: -
j_call: TRBJ2-1
clone_size: -
v_call: TRBV2
cdr3_aa: CASPQTGRNEQFF
cdr3_nt: TGTGCCAGCCCCCAGACAGGTAGAAATGAGCAGTTCTTC

d_call: -
j_call: TRBJ1-1
clone_size: few
v_call: TRBV2
cdr3_aa: CASSEWDGRYTEAFF
cdr3_nt: TGTGCCAGCAGTGAGTGGGATGGGCGCTACACTGAAGCTTTCTTT

d_call: -
j_call: TRBJ2-3
clone_size: -
v_call: TRBV9
cdr3_aa: CASSVEGGGLADTDTQYF
cdr3_nt: TGTGCCAGCAGCGTAGAAGGGGGAGGGCTAGCGGACACAGATACGCAGTATTTT

d_call: -
j_call: TRBJ1-1
clone_size: -
v_call: TRBV12-3/TRBV12-4
cdr3_aa: CASSRTLGTEAFF
cdr3_nt: TGTGCCAGCAGTCGAACATTGGGCACTGAAGCTTTCTTT

d_call: -
j_call: TRBJ1-2
clone_size: few
v_call: TRBV6-6
cdr3_aa: CASSSPEERDGYTF
cdr3_nt: TGTGCCAGCAGTTCCCCAGAGGAGCGCGATGGCTACACCTTC

d_call: -
j_call: TRBJ2-3
clone_size: many
v_call: TRBV29-1
cdr3_aa: CSVEEEVQGREYF
cdr3_nt: TGCAGCGTTGAAGAGGAAGTGCAGGGAAGGGAGTATTTT

d_call: -
j_call: TRBJ2-7
clone_size: -
v_call: TRBV12-3/TRBV12-4
cdr3_aa: CASTVHRGGEQYF
cdr3_nt: TGTGCCAGCACCGTCCACAGGGGAGGCGAGCAGTACTTC

d_call: -
j_call: TRBJ1-1
clone_size: few
v_call: TRBV29-1
cdr3_aa: CSVSTGMSTEAFF
cdr3_nt: TGCAGCGTTAGTACAGGGATGAGCACTGAAGCTTTCTTT

d_call: -
j_call: TRBJ2-1
clone_size: -
v_call: TRBV11-2
cdr3_aa: CASSGNSNEQFF
cdr3_nt: TGTGCCAGCTCTGGGAACAGCAATGAGCAGTTCTTC

d_call: -
j_call: TRBJ1-2
clone_size: many
v_call: TRBV29-1
cdr3_aa: CSVEDSSYTF
cdr3_nt: TGCAGCGTTGAAGATTCGAGCTACACCTTC

d_call: -
j_call: TRBJ2-7
clone_size: many
v_call: TRBV20-1
cdr3_aa: CSASSGACEQYF
cdr3_nt: TGCAGTGCTAGTTCGGGGGCCTGTGAGCAGTACTTC

d_call: TRBD1
j_call: TRBJ2-2
clone_size: -
v_call: TRBV12-3/TRBV12-4
cdr3_aa: CASNNRGTGELFF
cdr3_nt: TGTGCCAGCAACAACAGGGGTACCGGGGAGCTGTTTTTT

d_call: -
j_call: TRBJ1-5
clone_size: -
v_call: TRBV30
cdr3_aa: CAWSPTGHQPQHF
cdr3_nt: TGTGCCTGGAGTCCTACAGGGCATCAGCCCCAGCATTTT

d_call: -
j_call: TRBJ2-3
clone_size: -
v_call: TRBV20-1
cdr3_aa: CSAKRWRGDTDTQYF
cdr3_nt: TGCAGTGCCAAACGGTGGAGGGGGGATACAGATACGCAGTATTTT

d_call: -
j_call: TRBJ1-6
clone_size: few
v_call: TRBV6-6
cdr3_aa: CASSPMQVTDSPLHF
cdr3_nt: TGTGCCAGCAGCCCGATGCAGGTGACGGATTCACCCCTCCACTTT

d_call: TRBD2
j_call: TRBJ2-5
clone_size: -
v_call: TRBV20-1
cdr3_aa: CSARNTSGRAQETQYF
cdr3_nt: TGCAGTGCTAGAAATACTAGCGGGAGGGCCCAAGAGACCCAGTACTTC

d_call: -
j_call: TRBJ2-7
clone_size: -
v_call: TRBV18
cdr3_aa: CASSLGTSPSYEQYF
cdr3_nt: TGTGCCAGCTCACTGGGGACCAGCCCCTCCTACGAGCAGTACTTC

d_call: TRBD1
j_call: TRBJ1-2
clone_size: -
v_call: TRBV2
cdr3_aa: CASSPNGPTGDYGYTF
cdr3_nt: TGTGCCAGCAGCCCAAATGGCCCCACAGGGGACTATGGCTACACCTTC

d_call: TRBD1
j_call: TRBJ2-1
clone_size: -
v_call: TRBV7-9
cdr3_aa: CASSFRQGNEQFF
cdr3_nt: TGTGCCAGCAGCTTTCGACAGGGGAATGAGCAGTTCTTC

d_call: -
j_call: TRBJ2-3
clone_size: few
v_call: TRBV6-5
cdr3_aa: CASSYSAGTSTDTQYF
cdr3_nt: TGTGCCAGCAGTTACTCGGCAGGGACTAGCACAGATACGCAGTATTTT

d_call: TRBD2
j_call: TRBJ2-7
clone_size: -
v_call: TRBV3-1
cdr3_aa: CASNQGLATSYEQYF
cdr3_nt: TGTGCCAGCAACCAAGGACTAGCAACCTCCTACGAGCAGTACTTC

d_call: -
j_call: TRBJ2-4
clone_size: many
v_call: TRBV15
cdr3_aa: CATSRDGSLAKNIQYF
cdr3_nt: TGTGCCACCAGCAGAGATGGCAGCTTAGCCAAAAACATTCAGTACTTC

d_call: TRBD1
j_call: TRBJ2-1
clone_size: -
v_call: TRBV9
cdr3_aa: CASNRGDRDNEQFF
cdr3_nt: TGTGCCAGCAACAGAGGGGACAGGGACAATGAGCAGTTCTTC

d_call: -
j_call: TRBJ2-3
clone_size: few
v_call: TRBV12-5
cdr3_aa: CASGQSPPDTQYF
cdr3_nt: TGTGCTAGTGGTCAATCCCCGCCAGATACGCAGTATTTT

d_call: -
j_call: TRBJ1-2
clone_size: few
v_call: TRBV9
cdr3_aa: CASSPTDSTYGYTF
cdr3_nt: TGTGCCAGCAGCCCCACCGACAGCACCTATGGCTACACCTTC

d_call: -
j_call: TRBJ2-3
clone_size: -
v_call: TRBV7-2
cdr3_aa: CASSLGWGRDTQYF
cdr3_nt: TGTGCCAGCAGCTTAGGCTGGGGCCGAGATACGCAGTATTTT

d_call: -
j_call: TRBJ1-6
clone_size: few
v_call: TRBV20-1
cdr3_aa: CSALSPGVTYRLHF
cdr3_nt: TGCAGTGCTCTAAGCCCCGGCGTGACCTACCGCCTCCACTTT

d_call: TRBD1
j_call: TRBJ2-1
clone_size: few
v_call: TRBV24-1
cdr3_aa: CATSDSGDRDHEQFF
cdr3_nt: TGTGCCACCAGTGATTCTGGGGACAGGGATCATGAGCAGTTCTTC

d_call: -
j_call: TRBJ1-1
clone_size: few
v_call: TRBV5-6
cdr3_aa: CAGSLRLNTEAFF
cdr3_nt: TGTGCCGGCAGCTTGAGGTTGAACACTGAAGCTTTCTTT

d_call: -
j_call: TRBJ2-7
clone_size: many
v_call: TRBV28
cdr3_aa: CASSWAFTTYEQYF
cdr3_nt: TGTGCCAGCAGCTGGGCCTTCACCACCTACGAGCAGTACTTC

d_call: TRBD1
j_call: TRBJ2-1
clone_size: few
v_call: TRBV20-1
cdr3_aa: CSARKNSRVGQGHNEQFF
cdr3_nt: TGCAGTGCTAGAAAGAATTCAAGGGTCGGACAGGGTCACAATGAGCAGTTCTTC

d_call: -
j_call: TRBJ2-1
clone_size: -
v_call: TRBV20-1
cdr3_aa: CSARGPRVGWRNEQFF
cdr3_nt: TGCAGTGCTAGAGGCCCCCGGGTGGGGTGGCGCAATGAGCAGTTCTTC

d_call: -
j_call: TRBJ2-1
clone_size: -
v_call: TRBV30
cdr3_aa: CAWSAINNEQFF
cdr3_nt: TGTGCCTGGAGCGCTATTAACAATGAGCAGTTCTTC